Below, one TCR beta chain is given with its context. The clone's antigen remains unknown. Per-base quality was not reported, and no clone a single base away is much larger than it. Via the germline V gene, CDR1 is SGHRS and CDR2 YFSETQ. V is trimmed back by 3 bases and J by 3 bases, and the junction contains 9 bases that no gene match accounts for. From the cysteine through the phenylalanine, the CDR3 covers 16 amino acids. The DNA shown is the 48-base CDR3, in frame from base 1. This record comes from a study of radiation and T cells in renal cell carcinoma (TCRdb year 2020). Background on the whole study: In total, around 53 samples, comprising 26 tumors and some 27 peripheral blood samples, were subjected to TCR beta sequencing. The last blood draw occurred 4 weeks after radiation, at the same time as nephrectomy. A total of 4 million to 5 million unique CDR3 nucleotide sequences, encoding 2.7 million or so unique CDR3 amino acid sequences, were found across all 50 or so samples.

Beyond this particular receptor, the publication reports: Blood repertoire dynamics were not followed beyond 4 weeks after treatment. Effects of radiation dose or scheduling on the TCR repertoire could not be addressed with the single-armed trial design. In blood, the top tumor clonotypes increased between baseline and 2 weeks post-radiation and then shrank by 4 weeks, which suggests that tumor-resident clones expanded only transiently. Because pretreatment tumor biopsies were not available, the baseline intratumoral presence of clonotypes could not be determined.

Explained via the paper, the time point label denotes: blood 4 weeks post-SBRT, at nephrectomy. What the treatment or condition label conveys for this sample: 15 Gy SBRT to primary tumor, nephrectomy 4 weeks later. Samples were obtained from a clinical trial, in which 15 Gy stereotactic body radiation therapy was delivered to primary renal cell carcinomas and nephrectomy was performed 4 weeks later. To track tumor-enriched clonotypes, serial peripheral blood was sampled from radiation-treated patients at baseline and at 2 weeks and 4 weeks after SBRT. Every patient had renal cell carcinoma of clear cell pathology. Genomic DNA for TCR sequencing was prepared using the QIAamp DNA Blood Mini Kit (Qiagen). The analyses included only samples that passed all quality control checks. TCR beta libraries were generated from genomic DNA with the immunoSEQ kit, following the manufacturer's recommendations. To prepare libraries, a first multiplex PCR with proprietary primers was run, followed by a second PCR that added unique barcodes, and a bead cleanup was done after each round. A positive control reaction and a negative control reaction, both provided in the kit, were run with every batch of samples. The final libraries were assessed on an Agilent 4200 TapeStation D1000 ScreenTape, pooled by volume, and quantified by qPCR. Sequencing ran on an Illumina NextSeq500 with a MidOutput 150-cycle cartridge, using 156 Read1 and 15 Index1 cycles with kit custom primers. The pooled library was loaded at 0.8 to 1 pM, with a roughly 20% PhiX control spiked in. The authors processed their data as follows. Vendor-processed data were analyzed in R, and a clonotype was defined as all T cells sharing the same CDR3 nucleotide sequence. In the clone abundance analyses, frequencies were normalized to the 10,000 most abundant clones in each sample. Public T cell clones, averaging fewer than five per sample, were removed before analysis. A difference in abundance of at least 32-fold between compartments was used to define tumor-enriched and baseline blood-enriched clonotypes. Clonotypes expanded or contracted between blood time points were identified with a beta-binomial differential abundance model. Similarity between tumor and blood repertoires was quantified using the Baroni-Urbani and Buser coefficient, and groups were compared with two-tailed Wilcoxon tests in R. Sourced from immuneACCESS, this table was stored by TCRdb with only in-frame sequences that have V and J called. A share of the clones is absent; for the studies checked, an unresolved V gene accounts for under half, and the remainder has no known explanation. V and J calls and clone size come straight from that table; D and trimming were deduced from the DNA. Counted in this sample were some 81,000 clones; 80% to 90% of them appeared once. The ten biggest clones cover roughly 5.4% of the sample.

The TCR comes from a woman aged 70-85 years with renal cell carcinoma. The chain couples TRBV5-1 to TRBJ2-3, with 8 bases matching TRBD1. The starting material was blood, obtained from a patient whose treatment included radiotherapy and nephrectomy. The sequence in DNA is TGCGCCAGCAGCTCAACAGGGGGAATGGGGACAGATACGCAGTATTTT. Translated, it gives CASSSTGGMGTDTQYF.